This T cell receptor (beta chain) was sequenced for a study of T cells in Graves' hyperthyroidism and ophthalmopathy. Germline lookup yields CDR1 SGHAT and CDR2 FQNNGV. V shed 5 bases and J shed 5 bases, with 12 bases lying between them. The CDR3 spans 14 residues. Ophthalmopathy patients showed a Clinical Activity Score of at least 3, NOSPECS grade of at least 4 and duration under 3 months. PBMCs were derived from 10 ml fresh peripheral blood. Study-wide results and limits: Most expanded thyroid clonotypes above 0.001 recurred in blood.

There are many counts of this clonotype. Its antigen is unknown. There were TCR beta CDR3 regions amplified from RNA transcripts. Using the HTBI primer set, a first-round RT-PCR was run on the TCR CDR3. TCRdb redid the calling of the multiplex PCR reads with MiXCR, one entry per CDR3 protein. This table holds 300,000 to 450,000 distinct CDR3 sequences, about 15% found once. Sequences were obtained from blood. This chain connects TRBV11-2 to TRBJ1-4; D is possibly TRBD1 (6 bases). The sequence was obtained from a woman in her thirties with Graves' ophthalmopathy. CDR3 DNA: TGTGCCAGCAGCCGGCGGACAGCAAATGAAAAACTGTTTTTT. Its translation is CASSRRTANEKLFF.